Listed here is a single T cell receptor (beta chain). The target antigen is unknown. This entry belongs to a study of shared clonotypes between healthy human individuals. In the study overall: Donors had three CD4 naive, three CD4 memory, two CD8 naive and one CD8 memory plate apiece.

All participating donors were Caucasian adults from Nashville, Tennessee. Study findings and constraints: Naive subsets, compared against memory subsets, generally had larger estimated richness values.

Assay used: immunoSEQ multiplex PCR; TCRdb lists only in-frame clones, some missing. The repertoire holds 850,000 to 1,100,000 clones, with around three quarters as singletons. The CDR3 loop spans 14 amino acids. The germline V gene has CDR1 SGHTA and CDR2 FQGNSA. V was clipped by 1 base and J by 10 bases; unmatched bases: 7. The clonotype originates from a man in his late teens or twenties in good health. Some clones in this sample may be carry-over from other donors' samples. The chain has TRBV7-2 and TRBJ2-1; TRBD2 matches at 7 bases. The sequencing input was memory CD4+ T cells from PBMCs. Specified subset: CD45RA-negative fraction. CDR3 DNA: TGTGCCAGCAGCTTAGGGGGAGGGGACTCCGAGCAGTTCTTC. Its protein product is CASSLGGGDSEQFF. Based on the CDR3 plus reference TRBV7-2 and TRBJ2-1, the full variable domain is GAGVSQSPSNKVTEKGKDVELRCDPISGHTALYWYRQSLGQGLEFLIYFQGNSAPDKSGLPSDRFSAERTGGSVSTLTIQRTQQEDSAVYLCASSLGGGDSEQFFGPGTRLTVL.